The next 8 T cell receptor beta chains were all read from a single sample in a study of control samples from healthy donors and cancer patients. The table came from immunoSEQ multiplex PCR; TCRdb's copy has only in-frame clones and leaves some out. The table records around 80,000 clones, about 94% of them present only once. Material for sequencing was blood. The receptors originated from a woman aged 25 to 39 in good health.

The chain's CDR3 is CASSGQLNEKLFF. CDR3 nucleotide sequence: TGTGCCAGCAGTGGGCAGCTTAATGAAAAACTGTTTTTT. This chain links TRBV12-3 or TRBV12-4 with TRBJ1-4; D not resolved. Trimming left V 5 bases short and J 4 bases short, with 8 bases between. The CDR3 length is 13 residues.

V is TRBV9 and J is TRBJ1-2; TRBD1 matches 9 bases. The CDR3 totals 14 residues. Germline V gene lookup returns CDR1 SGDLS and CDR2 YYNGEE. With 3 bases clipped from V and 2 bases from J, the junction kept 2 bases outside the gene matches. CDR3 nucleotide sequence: TGTGCCAGCAGCGGGGGACAGGGAAACTATGGCTACACCTTC. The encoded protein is CASSGGQGNYGYTF.

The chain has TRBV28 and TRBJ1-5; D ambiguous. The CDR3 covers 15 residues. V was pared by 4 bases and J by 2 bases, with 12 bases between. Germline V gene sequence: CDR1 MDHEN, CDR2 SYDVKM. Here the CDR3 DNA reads TGTGCCAGCAGTTGGTCGAGTAGTCGCAATCAGCCCCAGCATTTT. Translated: CASSWSSSRNQPQHF.

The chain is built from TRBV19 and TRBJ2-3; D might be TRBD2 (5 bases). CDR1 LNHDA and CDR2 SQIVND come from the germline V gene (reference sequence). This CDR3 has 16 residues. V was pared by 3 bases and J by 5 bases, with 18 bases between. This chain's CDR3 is CASSIVSLSVGDTQYF. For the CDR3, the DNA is TGTGCCAGTAGTATTGTTTCGCTTAGCGTGGGAGATACGCAGTATTTT.

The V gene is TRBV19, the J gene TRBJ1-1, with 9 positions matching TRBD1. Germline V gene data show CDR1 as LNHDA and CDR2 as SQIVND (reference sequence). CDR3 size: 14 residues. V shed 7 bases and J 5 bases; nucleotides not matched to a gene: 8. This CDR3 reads CASTWGQGATEAFF. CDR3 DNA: TGTGCCAGTACCTGGGGACAGGGCGCGACTGAAGCTTTCTTT.

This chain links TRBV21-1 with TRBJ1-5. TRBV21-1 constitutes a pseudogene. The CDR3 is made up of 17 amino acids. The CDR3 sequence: CASSSLGQAYSNQPQHF. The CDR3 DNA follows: TGTGCCAGCAGCAGCCTAGGCCAGGCTTATAGCAATCAGCCCCAGCATTTT.

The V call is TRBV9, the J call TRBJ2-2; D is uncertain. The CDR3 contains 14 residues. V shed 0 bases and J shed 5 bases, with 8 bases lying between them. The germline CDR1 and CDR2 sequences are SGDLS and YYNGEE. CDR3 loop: CASSVVSGTGELFF. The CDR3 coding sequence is TGTGCCAGCAGCGTAGTCTCCGGTACCGGGGAGCTGTTTTTT.

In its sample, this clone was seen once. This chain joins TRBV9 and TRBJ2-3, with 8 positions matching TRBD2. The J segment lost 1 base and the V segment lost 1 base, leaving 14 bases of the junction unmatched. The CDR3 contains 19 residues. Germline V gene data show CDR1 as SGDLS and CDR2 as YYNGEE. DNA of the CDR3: TGTGCCAGCAGCGTATATGATAGCGGGGAAACGCGGGGCACAGATACGCAGTATTTT. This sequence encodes CASSVYDSGETRGTDTQYF. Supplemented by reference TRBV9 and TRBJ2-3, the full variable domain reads DSGVTQTPKHLITATGQRVTLRCSPRSGDLSVYWYQQSLDQGLQFLIQYYNGEERAKGNILERFSAQQFPDLHSELNLSSLELGDSALYFCASSVYDSGETRGTDTQYFGPGTRLTVL.